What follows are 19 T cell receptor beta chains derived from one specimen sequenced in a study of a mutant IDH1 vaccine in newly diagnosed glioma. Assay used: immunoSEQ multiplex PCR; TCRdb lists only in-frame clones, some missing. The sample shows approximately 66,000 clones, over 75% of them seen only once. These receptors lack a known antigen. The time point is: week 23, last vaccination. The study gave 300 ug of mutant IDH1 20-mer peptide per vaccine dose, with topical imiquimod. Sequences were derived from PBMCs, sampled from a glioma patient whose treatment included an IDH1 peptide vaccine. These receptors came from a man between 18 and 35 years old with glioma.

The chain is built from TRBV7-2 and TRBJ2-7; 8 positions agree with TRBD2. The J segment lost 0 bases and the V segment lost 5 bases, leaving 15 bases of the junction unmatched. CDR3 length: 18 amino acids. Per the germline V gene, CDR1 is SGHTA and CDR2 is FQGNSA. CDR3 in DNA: TGTGCCAGCAGCATTACCACCGGGGGGGGGCCGAGCTCCTACGAGCAGTACTTC. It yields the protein CASSITTGGGPSSYEQYF.

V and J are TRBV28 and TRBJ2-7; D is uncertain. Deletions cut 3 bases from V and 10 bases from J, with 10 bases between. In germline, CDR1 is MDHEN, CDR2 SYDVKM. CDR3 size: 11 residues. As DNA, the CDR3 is TGTGCCAGCAGTTTGAGAATTTCCCAGTACTTC. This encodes CASSLRISQYF.

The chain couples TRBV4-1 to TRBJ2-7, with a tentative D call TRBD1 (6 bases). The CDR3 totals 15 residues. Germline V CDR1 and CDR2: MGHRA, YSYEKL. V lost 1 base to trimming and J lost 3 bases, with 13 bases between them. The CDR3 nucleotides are TGCGCCAGCAGCCAAGTGGGGGCCGACGGCTACGAGCAGTACTTC. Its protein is CASSQVGADGYEQYF.

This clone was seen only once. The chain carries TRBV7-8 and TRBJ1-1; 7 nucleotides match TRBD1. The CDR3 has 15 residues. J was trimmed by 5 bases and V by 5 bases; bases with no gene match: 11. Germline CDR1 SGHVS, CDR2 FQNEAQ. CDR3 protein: CASSVREGARTEAFF. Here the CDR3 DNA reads TGTGCCAGCAGCGTACGCGAGGGGGCGAGGACTGAAGCTTTCTTT.

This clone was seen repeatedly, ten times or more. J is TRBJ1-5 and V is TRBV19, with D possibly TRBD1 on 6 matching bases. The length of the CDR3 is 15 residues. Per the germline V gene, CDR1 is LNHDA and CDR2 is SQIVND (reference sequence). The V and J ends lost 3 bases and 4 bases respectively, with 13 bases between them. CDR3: CASSMKRGRNQPQHF. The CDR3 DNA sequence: TGTGCCAGTAGTATGAAGCGGGGGCGGAATCAGCCCCAGCATTTT.

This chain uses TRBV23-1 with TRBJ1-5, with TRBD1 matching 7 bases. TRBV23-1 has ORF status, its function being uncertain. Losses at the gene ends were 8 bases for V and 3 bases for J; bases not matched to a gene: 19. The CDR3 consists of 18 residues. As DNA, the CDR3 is TGCGCCAGCTGGAATGTAGAGAGACAGGGCGCTGTCAATCAGCCCCAGCATTTT. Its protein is CASWNVERQGAVNQPQHF.

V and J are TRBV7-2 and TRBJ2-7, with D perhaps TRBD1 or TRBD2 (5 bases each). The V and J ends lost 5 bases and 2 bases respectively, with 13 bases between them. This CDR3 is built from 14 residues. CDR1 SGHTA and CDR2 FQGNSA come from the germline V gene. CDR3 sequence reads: CASSKSGTPYEQYF. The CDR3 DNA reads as TGTGCCAGCAGCAAATCCGGGACCCCCTACGAGCAGTACTTC.

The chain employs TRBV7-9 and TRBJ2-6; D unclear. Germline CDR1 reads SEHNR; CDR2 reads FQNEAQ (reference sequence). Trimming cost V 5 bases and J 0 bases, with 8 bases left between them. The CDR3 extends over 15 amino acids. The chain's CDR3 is CASSMRDSGANVLTF. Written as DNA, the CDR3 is TGTGCCAGCAGCATGAGAGACTCTGGGGCCAACGTCCTGACTTTC.

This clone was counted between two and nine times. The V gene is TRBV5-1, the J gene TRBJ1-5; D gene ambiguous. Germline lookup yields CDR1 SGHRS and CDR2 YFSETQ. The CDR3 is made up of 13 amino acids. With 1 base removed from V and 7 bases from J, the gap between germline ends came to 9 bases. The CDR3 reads CASSLIGNQPQHF. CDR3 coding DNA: TGCGCCAGCAGCTTGATCGGGAACCAGCCCCAGCATTTT. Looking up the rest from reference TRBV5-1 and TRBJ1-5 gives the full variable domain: KAGVTQTPRYLIKTRGQQVTLSCSPISGHRSVSWYQQTPGQGLQFLFEYFSETQRNKGNFPGRFSGRQFSNSRSEMNVSTLELGDSALYLCASSLIGNQPQHFGDGTRLSIL.

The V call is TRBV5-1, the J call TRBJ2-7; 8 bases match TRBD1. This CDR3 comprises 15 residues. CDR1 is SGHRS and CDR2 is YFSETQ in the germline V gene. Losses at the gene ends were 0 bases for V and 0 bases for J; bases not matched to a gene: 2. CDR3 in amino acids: CASSLGTGSSYEQYF. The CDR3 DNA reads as TGCGCCAGCAGCTTGGGGACAGGGAGCTCCTACGAGCAGTACTTC.

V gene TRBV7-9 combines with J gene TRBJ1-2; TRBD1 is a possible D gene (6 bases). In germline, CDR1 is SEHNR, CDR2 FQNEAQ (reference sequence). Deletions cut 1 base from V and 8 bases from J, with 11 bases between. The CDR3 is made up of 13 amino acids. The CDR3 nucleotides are TGTGCCAGCAGCTTAGAGGGGGGAAGAGGCTACACCTTC. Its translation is CASSLEGGRGYTF.

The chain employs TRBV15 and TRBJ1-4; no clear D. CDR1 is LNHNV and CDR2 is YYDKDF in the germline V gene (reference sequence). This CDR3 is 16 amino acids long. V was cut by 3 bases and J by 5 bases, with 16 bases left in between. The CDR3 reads CATSSPHDTRNEKLFF. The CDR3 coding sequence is TGTGCCACCAGCAGTCCTCACGACACCCGGAATGAAAAACTGTTTTTT.

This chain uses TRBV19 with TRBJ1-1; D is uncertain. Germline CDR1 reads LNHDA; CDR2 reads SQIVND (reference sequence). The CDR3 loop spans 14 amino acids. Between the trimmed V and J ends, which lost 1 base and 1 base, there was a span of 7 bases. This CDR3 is CASSIGVTNTEAFF. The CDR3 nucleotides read TGTGCCAGTAGTATAGGGGTTACGAACACTGAAGCTTTCTTT.

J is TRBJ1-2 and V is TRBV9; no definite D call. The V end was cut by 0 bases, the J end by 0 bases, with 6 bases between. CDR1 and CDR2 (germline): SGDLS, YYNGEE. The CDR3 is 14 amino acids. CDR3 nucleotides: TGTGCCAGCAGCGTAGAGCGGGCTAACTATGGCTACACCTTC. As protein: CASSVERANYGYTF.

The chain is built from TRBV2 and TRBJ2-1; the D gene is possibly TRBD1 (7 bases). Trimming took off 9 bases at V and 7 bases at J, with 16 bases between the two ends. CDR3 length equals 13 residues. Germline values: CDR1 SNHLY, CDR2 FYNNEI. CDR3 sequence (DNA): TGTGCCAGGCGGGACAGATATTTGAATGAGCAGTTCTTC. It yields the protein CARRDRYLNEQFF.

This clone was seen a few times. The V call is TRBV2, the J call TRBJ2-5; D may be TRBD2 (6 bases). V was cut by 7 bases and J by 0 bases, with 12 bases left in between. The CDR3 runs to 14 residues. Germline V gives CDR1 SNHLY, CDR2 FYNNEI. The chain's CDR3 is CASKKRANQETQYF. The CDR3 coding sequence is TGTGCCAGCAAGAAGCGGGCTAACCAAGAGACCCAGTACTTC.

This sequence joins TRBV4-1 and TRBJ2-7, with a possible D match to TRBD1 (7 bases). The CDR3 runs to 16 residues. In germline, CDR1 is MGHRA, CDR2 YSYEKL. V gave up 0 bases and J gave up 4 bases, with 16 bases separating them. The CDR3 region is CASSQDRQGGFYEQYF. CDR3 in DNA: TGCGCCAGCAGCCAAGATCGTCAGGGGGGATTTTACGAGCAGTACTTC.

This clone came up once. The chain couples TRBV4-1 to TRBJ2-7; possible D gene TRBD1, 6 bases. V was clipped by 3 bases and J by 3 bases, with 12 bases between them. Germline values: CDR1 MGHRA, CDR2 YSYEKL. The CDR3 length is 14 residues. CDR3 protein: CASSQIRGDYEQYF. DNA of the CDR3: TGCGCCAGCAGCCAGATCAGGGGCGACTACGAGCAGTACTTC.

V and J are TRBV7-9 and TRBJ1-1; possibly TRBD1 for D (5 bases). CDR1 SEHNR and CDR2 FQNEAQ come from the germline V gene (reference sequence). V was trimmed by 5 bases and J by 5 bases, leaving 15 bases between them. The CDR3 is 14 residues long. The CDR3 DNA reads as TGTGCCAGCAGCCCGCCGAGGGAGGGGACTGAAGCTTTCTTT. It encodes CASSPPREGTEAFF.